This TCR beta chain is from a study of T cells in Graves' hyperthyroidism and ophthalmopathy. Trimming removed 1 base from V and 2 bases from J; junction bases left unmatched: 2. This CDR3 spans 13 amino acids. Germline lookup yields CDR1 DFQATT and CDR2 SNEGSKA (reference sequence). Amplification yielded TCR beta CDR3 regions, with RNA transcripts as the source. The HTBI set primed first-round TCR CDR3 RT-PCR. TCRdb called the multiplex PCR reads again in MiXCR, with one record for every CDR3 protein. The table includes approximately 630,000 distinct CDR3 sequences, about 16% detected once. Stable disease denoted Graves' hyperthyroidism without ophthalmopathy progression within 18 months.

The sequencing sample was made of blood. The clonotype was recovered from a woman aged 25 to 39 with Graves' hyperthyroidism. This rearrangement joins TRBV20-1 to TRBJ2-7; 7 positions agree with TRBD2. In nucleotides, the CDR3 is TGCAGTGCTAGAGGGGAGGGTACCTACGAGCAGTACTTC. As protein: CSARGEGTYEQYF.